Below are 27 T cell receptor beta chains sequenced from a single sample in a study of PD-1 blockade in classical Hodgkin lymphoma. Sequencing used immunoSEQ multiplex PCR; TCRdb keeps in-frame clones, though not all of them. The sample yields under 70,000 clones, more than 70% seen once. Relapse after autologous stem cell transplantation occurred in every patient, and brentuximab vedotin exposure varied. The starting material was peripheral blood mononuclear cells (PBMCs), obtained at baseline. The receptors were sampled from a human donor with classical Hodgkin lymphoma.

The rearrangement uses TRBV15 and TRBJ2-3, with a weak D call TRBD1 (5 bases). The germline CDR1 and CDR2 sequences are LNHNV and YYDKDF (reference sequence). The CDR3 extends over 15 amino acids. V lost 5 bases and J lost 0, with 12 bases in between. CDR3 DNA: TGTGCCACCAGCTCTGATGGGGCAAGCACAGATACGCAGTATTTT. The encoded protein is CATSSDGASTDTQYF.

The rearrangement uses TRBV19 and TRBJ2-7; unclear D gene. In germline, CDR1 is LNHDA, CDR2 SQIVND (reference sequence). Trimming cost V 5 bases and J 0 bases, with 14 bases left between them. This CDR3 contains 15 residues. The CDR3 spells CASSRFPQSSYEQYF. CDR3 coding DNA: TGTGCCAGTAGTCGCTTCCCACAGAGCTCCTACGAGCAGTACTTC.

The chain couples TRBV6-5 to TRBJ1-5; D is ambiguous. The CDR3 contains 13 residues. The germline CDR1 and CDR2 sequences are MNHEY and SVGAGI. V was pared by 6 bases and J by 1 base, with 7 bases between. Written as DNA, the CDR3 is TGTGCCAGCAGCCGAAGGAGCAATCAGCCCCAGCATTTT. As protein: CASSRRSNQPQHF.

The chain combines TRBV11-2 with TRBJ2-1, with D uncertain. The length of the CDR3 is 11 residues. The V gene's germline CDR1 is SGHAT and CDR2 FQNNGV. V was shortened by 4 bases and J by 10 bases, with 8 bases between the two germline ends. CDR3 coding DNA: TGTGCCAGCAGCTCCTTCCCCGAGCAGTTCTTC. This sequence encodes CASSSFPEQFF.

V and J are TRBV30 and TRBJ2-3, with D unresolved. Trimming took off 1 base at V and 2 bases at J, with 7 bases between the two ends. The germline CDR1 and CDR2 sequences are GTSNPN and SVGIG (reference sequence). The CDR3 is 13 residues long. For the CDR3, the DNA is TGTGCCTGGAGTGGAAGGACCACAGATACGCAGTATTTT. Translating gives CAWSGRTTDTQYF.

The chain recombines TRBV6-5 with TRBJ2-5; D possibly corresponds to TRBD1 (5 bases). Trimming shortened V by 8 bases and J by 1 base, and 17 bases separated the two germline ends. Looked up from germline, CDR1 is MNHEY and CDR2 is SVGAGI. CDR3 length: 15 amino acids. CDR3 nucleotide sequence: TGTGCCAGCCCAAACCCCCTAGACAGCCAAGAGACCCAGTACTTC. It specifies CASPNPLDSQETQYF.

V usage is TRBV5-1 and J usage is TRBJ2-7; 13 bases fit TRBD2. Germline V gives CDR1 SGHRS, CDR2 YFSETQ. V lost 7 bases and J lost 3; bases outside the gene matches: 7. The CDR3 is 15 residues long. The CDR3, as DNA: TGCGCCAGCCAAGGACTAGCGGGGGCCGTCTACGAGCAGTACTTC. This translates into CASQGLAGAVYEQYF.

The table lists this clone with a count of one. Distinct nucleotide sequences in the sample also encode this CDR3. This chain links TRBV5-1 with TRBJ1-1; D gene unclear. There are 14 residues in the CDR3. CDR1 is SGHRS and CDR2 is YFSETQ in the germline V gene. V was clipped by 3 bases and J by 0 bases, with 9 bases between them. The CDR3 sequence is CASSSQLMNTEAFF. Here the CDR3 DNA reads TGCGCCAGCAGCTCCCAGCTCATGAACACTGAAGCTTTCTTT.

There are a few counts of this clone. The CDR3 nucleotides read TGTGCCAGCAGCTCTGACATATTACCCTACGAGCAGTACTTC. Amino acid sequence: CASSSDILPYEQYF. The chain links TRBV11-2 to TRBJ2-7, with D hard to call. The germline V gene has CDR1 SGHAT and CDR2 FQNNGV. The CDR3 spans 14 residues. The V and J ends lost 4 bases and 2 bases respectively, with 12 bases between them. Looking up the rest from reference TRBV11-2 and TRBJ2-7 gives the full variable domain: EAGVAQSPRYKIIEKRQSVAFWCNPISGHATLYWYQQILGQGPKLLIQFQNNGVVDDSQLPKDRFSAERLKGVDSTLKIQPAKLEDSAVYLCASSSDILPYEQYFGPGTRLTVT.

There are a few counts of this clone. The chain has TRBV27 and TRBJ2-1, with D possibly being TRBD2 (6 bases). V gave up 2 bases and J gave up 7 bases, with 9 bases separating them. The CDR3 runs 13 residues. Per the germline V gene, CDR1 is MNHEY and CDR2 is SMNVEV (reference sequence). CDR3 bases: TGTGCCAGCAGTTTAGCACTAGCAAATGAGCAGTTCTTC. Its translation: CASSLALANEQFF.

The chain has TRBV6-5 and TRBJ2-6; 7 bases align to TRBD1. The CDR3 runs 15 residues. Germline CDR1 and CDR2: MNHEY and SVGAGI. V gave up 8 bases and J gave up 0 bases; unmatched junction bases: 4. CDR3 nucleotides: TGTGCCAGCGGGTCAGGGGGCTCTGGGGCCAACGTCCTGACTTTC. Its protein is CASGSGGSGANVLTF.

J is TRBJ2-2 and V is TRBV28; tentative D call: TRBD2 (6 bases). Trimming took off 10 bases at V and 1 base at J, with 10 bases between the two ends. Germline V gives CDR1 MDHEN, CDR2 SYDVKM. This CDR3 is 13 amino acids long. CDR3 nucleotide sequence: TGTGCCACGGGGACTTTGAACACCGGGGAGCTGTTTTTT. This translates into CATGTLNTGELFF.

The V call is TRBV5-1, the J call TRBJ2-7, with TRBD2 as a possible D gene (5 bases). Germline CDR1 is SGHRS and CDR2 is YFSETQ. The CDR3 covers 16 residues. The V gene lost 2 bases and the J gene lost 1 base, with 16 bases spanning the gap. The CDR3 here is CASSLILGRGSYEQYF. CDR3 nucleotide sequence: TGCGCCAGCAGCTTAATACTCGGTCGGGGATCCTACGAGCAGTACTTC.

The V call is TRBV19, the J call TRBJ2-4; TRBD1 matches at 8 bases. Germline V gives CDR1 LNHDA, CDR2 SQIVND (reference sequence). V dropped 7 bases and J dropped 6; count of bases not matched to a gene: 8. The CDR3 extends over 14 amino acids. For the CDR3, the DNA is TGTGCCAGTAAGGAGCCAGGGGGCGCAAACATTCAGTACTTC. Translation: CASKEPGGANIQYF.

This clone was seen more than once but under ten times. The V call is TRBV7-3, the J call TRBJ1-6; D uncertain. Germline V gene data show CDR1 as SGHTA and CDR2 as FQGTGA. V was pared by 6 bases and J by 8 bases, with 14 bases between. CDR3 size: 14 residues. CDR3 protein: CASSIDNNDSPLHF. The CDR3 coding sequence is TGTGCCAGCAGTATTGACAACAACGATTCACCCCTCCACTTT.

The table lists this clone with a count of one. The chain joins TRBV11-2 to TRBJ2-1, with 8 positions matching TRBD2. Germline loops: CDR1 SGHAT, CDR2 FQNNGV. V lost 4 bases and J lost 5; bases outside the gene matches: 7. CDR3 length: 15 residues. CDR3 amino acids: CASSSLGGVHNEQFF. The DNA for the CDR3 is TGTGCCAGCAGCTCCCTCGGGGGGGTACACAATGAGCAGTTCTTC.

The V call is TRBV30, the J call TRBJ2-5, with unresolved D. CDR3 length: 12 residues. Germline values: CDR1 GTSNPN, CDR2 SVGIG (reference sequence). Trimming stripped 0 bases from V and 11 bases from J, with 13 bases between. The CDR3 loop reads CAWSVQVYGQYF. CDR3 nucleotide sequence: TGTGCCTGGAGTGTCCAGGTCTACGGGCAGTACTTC.

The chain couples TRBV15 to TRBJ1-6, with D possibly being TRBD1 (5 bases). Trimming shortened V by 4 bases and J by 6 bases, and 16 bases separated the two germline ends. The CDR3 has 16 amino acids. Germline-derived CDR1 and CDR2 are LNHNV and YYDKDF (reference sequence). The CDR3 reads CATSKTGFWGNSPLHF. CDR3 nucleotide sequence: TGTGCCACCAGCAAAACAGGTTTCTGGGGTAATTCACCCCTCCACTTT.

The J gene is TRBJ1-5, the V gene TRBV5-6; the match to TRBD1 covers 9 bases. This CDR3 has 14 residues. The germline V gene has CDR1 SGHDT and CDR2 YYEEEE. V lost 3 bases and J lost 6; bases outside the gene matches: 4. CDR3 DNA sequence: TGTGCCAGCAGCTGGACAGGGGTTGGTCAGCCCCAGCATTTT. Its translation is CASSWTGVGQPQHF. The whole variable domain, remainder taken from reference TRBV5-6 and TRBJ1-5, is DAGVTQSPTHLIKTRGQQVTLRCSPKSGHDTVSWYQQALGQGPQFIFQYYEEEERQRGNFPDRFSGHQFPNYSSELNVNALLLGDSALYLCASSWTGVGQPQHFGDGTRLSIL.

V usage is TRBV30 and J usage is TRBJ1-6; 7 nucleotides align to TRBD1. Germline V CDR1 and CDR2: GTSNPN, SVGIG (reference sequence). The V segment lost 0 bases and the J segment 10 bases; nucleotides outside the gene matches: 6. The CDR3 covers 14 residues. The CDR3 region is CAWSVRQGDSPLHF. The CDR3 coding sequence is TGTGCCTGGAGTGTTAGGCAGGGGGACTCACCCCTCCACTTT.

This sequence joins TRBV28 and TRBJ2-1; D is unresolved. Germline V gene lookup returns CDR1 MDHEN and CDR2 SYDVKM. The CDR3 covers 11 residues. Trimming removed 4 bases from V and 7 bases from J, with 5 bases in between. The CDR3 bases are TGTGCCAGCAGTTGGGTAAATGAGCAGTTCTTC. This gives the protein CASSWVNEQFF.

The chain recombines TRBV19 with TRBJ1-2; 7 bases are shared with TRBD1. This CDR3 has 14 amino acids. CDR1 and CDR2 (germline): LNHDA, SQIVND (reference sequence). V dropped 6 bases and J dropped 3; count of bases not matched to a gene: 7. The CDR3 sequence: CASRPGQFYYGYTF. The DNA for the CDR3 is TGTGCCAGTAGACCGGGACAGTTCTACTATGGCTACACCTTC.

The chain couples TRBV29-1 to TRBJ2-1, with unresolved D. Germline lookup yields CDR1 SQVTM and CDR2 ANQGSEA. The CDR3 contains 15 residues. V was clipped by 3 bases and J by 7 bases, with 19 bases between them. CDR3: CSVDDGRIFGNEQFF. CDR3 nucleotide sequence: TGCAGCGTTGATGACGGCCGGATCTTTGGGAATGAGCAGTTCTTC.

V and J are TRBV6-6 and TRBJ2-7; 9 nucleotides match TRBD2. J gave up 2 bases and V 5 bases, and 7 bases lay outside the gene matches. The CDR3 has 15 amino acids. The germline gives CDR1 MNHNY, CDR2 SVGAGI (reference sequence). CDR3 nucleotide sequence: TGTGCCAGCAGTGGCCCGACTAGCGGAACCTACGAGCAGTACTTC. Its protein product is CASSGPTSGTYEQYF.

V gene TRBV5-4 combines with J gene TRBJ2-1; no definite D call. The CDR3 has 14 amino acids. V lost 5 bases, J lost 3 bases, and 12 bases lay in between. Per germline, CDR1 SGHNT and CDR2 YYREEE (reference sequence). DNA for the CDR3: TGTGCCAGCAGTTCACAACTGGACTACAATGAGCAGTTCTTC. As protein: CASSSQLDYNEQFF.

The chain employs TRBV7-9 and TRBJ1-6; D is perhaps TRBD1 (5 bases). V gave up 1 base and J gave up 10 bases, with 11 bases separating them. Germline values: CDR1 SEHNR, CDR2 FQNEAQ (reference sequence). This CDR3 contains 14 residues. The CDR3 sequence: CASSLGGVGSPLHF. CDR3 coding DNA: TGTGCCAGCAGCTTAGGGGGGGTTGGGTCACCCCTCCACTTT.

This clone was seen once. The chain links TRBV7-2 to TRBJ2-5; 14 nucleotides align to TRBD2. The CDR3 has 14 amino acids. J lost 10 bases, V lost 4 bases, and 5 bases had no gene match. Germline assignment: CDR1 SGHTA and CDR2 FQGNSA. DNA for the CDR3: TGTGCCAGCAGCTCCGGACTAGCGGGGGGATACCAGTACTTC. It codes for CASSSGLAGGYQYF. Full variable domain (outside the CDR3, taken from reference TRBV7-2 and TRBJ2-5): GAGVSQSPSNKVTEKGKDVELRCDPISGHTALYWYRQSLGQGLEFLIYFQGNSAPDKSGLPSDRFSAERTGGSVSTLTIQRTQQEDSAVYLCASSSGLAGGYQYFGPGTRLLVL.